These 2 T cell receptor beta chains share one sample of origin, sequenced in a study of cytomegalovirus exposure and HLA in healthy donors. In the PCR, 60 Vbeta and 13 Jbeta primers were used. Data came from immunoSEQ multiplex PCR; TCRdb stores just in-frame clones and leaves some out. Among 150,000 to 200,000 clones listed, around four fifths were seen once. Sequencing input: PBMCs. The receptors shown here come from a woman aged 18-29 years in good health and CMV-seronegative.

The CDR3 sequence is CASSLDRGSEKLFF. The CDR3 nucleotides are TGTGCCAGCAGCCTAGACAGGGGAAGTGAAAAACTGTTTTTT. The V call is TRBV7-9, the J call TRBJ1-4; TRBD1 matches at 8 bases. The V and J ends lost 5 bases and 7 bases, in that order; junction bases with no gene match: 6. Germline V gene data show CDR1 as SEHNR and CDR2 as FQNEAQ (reference sequence). This CDR3 contains 14 residues. The full variable domain, in which reference TRBV7-9 and TRBJ1-4 provide the parts outside the CDR3, is DTGVSQNPRHKITKRGQNVTFRCDPISEHNRLYWYRQTLGQGPEFLTYFQNEAQLEKSRLLSDRFSAERPKGSFSTLEIQRTEQGDSAMYLCASSLDRGSEKLFFGSGTQLSVL.

The chain couples TRBV28 to TRBJ1-1, with 8 nucleotides matching TRBD1. The germline gives CDR1 MDHEN, CDR2 SYDVKM. The J segment lost 9 bases and the V segment lost 4 bases, leaving 7 bases of the junction unmatched. The CDR3 covers 13 residues. The CDR3 DNA reads TGTGCCAGCAGTTCCGGACAGGGTCGTAAAGCTTTCTTT. Translating it yields CASSSGQGRKAFF. The variable domain in full, with the rest retrieved from reference TRBV28 and TRBJ1-1, is DVKVTQSSRYLVKRTGEKVFLECVQDMDHENMFWYRQDPGLGLRLIYFSYDVKMKEKGDIPEGYSVSREKKERFSLILESASTNQTSMYLCASSSGQGRKAFFGQGTRLTVV.